These 14 T cell receptor beta chains were sequenced from one sample in a study of T cell responses to AZD1222 COVID-19 vaccine. Measured with immunoSEQ multiplex PCR; TCRdb has only the in-frame clones, and not every one. The sample lists about 140,000 clones, roughly nine tenths occurring once. The specimen was peripheral blood, collected 28 days after the second dose of the MenACWY control vaccine. The receptors here all came from an adult who received the MenACWY meningococcal vaccine as a control.

The rearrangement joins TRBV6-5 to TRBJ2-1; tentative D call: TRBD1 (6 bases). The V and J ends lost 5 bases and 9 bases respectively, with 11 bases between them. Germline CDR1 MNHEY, CDR2 SVGAGI. There are 12 residues in the CDR3. The CDR3 sequence: CASSTQGGEQFF. The CDR3 bases are TGTGCCAGCAGTACACAGGGCGGTGAGCAGTTCTTC.

The gene calls are TRBV7-2 and TRBJ2-2; D is possibly TRBD1 or TRBD2 (5 bases each). The CDR3 sequence is 14 residues long. CDR1 SGHTA and CDR2 FQGNSA come from the germline V gene. Between the trimmed V and J ends, which lost 4 bases and 1 base, there was a span of 7 bases. The DNA of the CDR3 is TGTGCCAGCAGCTCGGGACGGAACACCGGGGAGCTGTTTTTT. Encoded protein: CASSSGRNTGELFF. Complete variable domain (other parts from reference TRBV7-2 and TRBJ2-2): GAGVSQSPSNKVTEKGKDVELRCDPISGHTALYWYRQSLGQGLEFLIYFQGNSAPDKSGLPSDRFSAERTGGSVSTLTIQRTQQEDSAVYLCASSSGRNTGELFFGEGSRLTVL.

The V and J genes are TRBV30 and TRBJ1-5; 10 positions agree with TRBD1. Germline V gene data show CDR1 as GTSNPN and CDR2 as SVGIG (reference sequence). The V gene end was trimmed by 1 base and the J gene end by 0 bases; junction bases not matched to a gene: 6. The CDR3 runs 17 residues. The CDR3 loop is CAWSGDRGKYSNQPQHF. Here the CDR3 DNA reads TGTGCCTGGAGTGGGGACAGGGGCAAATATAGCAATCAGCCCCAGCATTTT.

The CDR3 sequence: CASSPSSGMAPTQYF. The CDR3 DNA reads as TGCGCCAGCAGCCCCTCTAGCGGGATGGCCCCTACGCAGTATTTT. The V gene is TRBV4-3, the J gene TRBJ2-3; 9 nucleotides match TRBD2. This CDR3 has 15 residues. Germline lookup yields CDR1 LGHNA and CDR2 YSLEER. The V gene end was trimmed by 4 bases and the J gene end by 8 bases; junction bases not matched to a gene: 10.

The CDR3, as DNA: TGTGCCAGTAGCCGGGACTTCGACAATGAGCAGTTCTTC. Translation: CASSRDFDNEQFF. The genes are TRBV12-3 or TRBV12-4 and TRBJ2-1, with D possibly TRBD2 on 6 matching bases. CDR3 size: 13 residues. Trimming pared 9 bases from V and 5 bases from J, leaving 14 bases between.

The V and J genes are TRBV6-5 and TRBJ1-6; TRBD1 might be the D (6 bases). V lost 8 bases and J lost 6, with 17 bases in between. In germline, CDR1 is MNHEY, CDR2 SVGAGI. The CDR3 extends over 15 amino acids. The CDR3 DNA reads as TGTGCCAGCTACGGAAGAAACAGGGTTAATTCACCCCTCCACTTT. Amino acid sequence: CASYGRNRVNSPLHF.

The V call is TRBV5-6, the J call TRBJ2-3; TRBD1 agrees at 8 bases. This CDR3 region has 14 residues. V shed 2 bases, J shed 6 bases, and the junction held 5 bases outside the gene matches. In germline, CDR1 is SGHDT, CDR2 YYEEEE. The CDR3 DNA sequence: TGTGCCAGCAGCTTAAGGCAGGGGGCCGATACGCAGTATTTT. This encodes CASSLRQGADTQYF.

This chain's CDR3 is CASSHHEVYNEQFF. CDR3 bases: TGCGCCAGCAGCCACCACGAGGTCTACAATGAGCAGTTCTTC. V is TRBV4-3 and J is TRBJ2-1; D not certain. The CDR3 loop spans 14 amino acids. V was trimmed by 3 bases and J by 3 bases, leaving 9 bases between them. From germline, CDR1 is LGHNA and CDR2 YSLEER.

This clone was seen a single time. The rearrangement links TRBV7-9 to TRBJ2-1; possible D gene TRBD2, 5 bases. Germline lookup yields CDR1 SEHNR and CDR2 FQNEAQ (reference sequence). The CDR3 is 15 residues long. V lost 1 base to trimming and J lost 7 bases, with 14 bases between them. CDR3 residues: CASSLVGLETNEQFF. The CDR3 DNA is TGTGCCAGCAGCTTAGTCGGACTCGAAACGAATGAGCAGTTCTTC.

The chain couples TRBV19 to TRBJ1-5; D uncertain. Per germline, CDR1 LNHDA and CDR2 SQIVND (reference sequence). V was pared by 5 bases and J by 7 bases, with 9 bases between. The CDR3 has 12 residues. The DNA of the CDR3 is TGTGCCAGTAGTCTGGAGGGCCAGCCCCAGCATTTT. This codes for CASSLEGQPQHF.

The J gene is TRBJ2-3, the V gene TRBV20-1; D gene uncertain. The length of the CDR3 is 10 residues. CDR1 is DFQATT and CDR2 is SNEGSKA in the germline V gene (reference sequence). Trimming stripped 3 bases from V and 10 bases from J, with 8 bases between. CDR3 coding DNA: TGCAGTGCTAGTTCCGATGCGCAGTATTTT. The encoded protein is CSASSDAQYF.

The rearrangement joins TRBV13 to TRBJ1-2; D might be TRBD1 (6 bases). Germline CDR1 reads PRHDT; CDR2 reads FYEKMQ (reference sequence). The CDR3 sequence is 14 residues long. V gave up 1 base and J gave up 2 bases, with 8 bases separating them. CDR3 sequence reads: CASSLVQGNYGYTF. CDR3 in DNA: TGTGCCAGCAGCTTAGTCCAGGGGAACTATGGCTACACCTTC.

V gene TRBV3-1 (or the pseudogene TRBV3-2) combines with J gene TRBJ2-1; D gene uncertain. This CDR3 is built from 13 residues. V lost 6 bases and J lost 5, with 11 bases in between. Germline V CDR1 and CDR2: LGHDT, YNNKEL (reference sequence). CDR3 bases: TGTGCCAGCAGACCGACTCTAGACAATGAGCAGTTCTTC. It is translated as CASRPTLDNEQFF.

V is TRBV11-3 and J is TRBJ1-1, with D perhaps matching TRBD1 (6 bases). V gave up 6 bases and J gave up 4 bases, with 15 bases separating them. CDR3 length: 14 residues. The germline CDR1 and CDR2 sequences are SGHNT and YENEEA. The CDR3 DNA is TGTGCCAGCAGTCTCACCGGGACATCCACTGAAGCTTTCTTT. As protein: CASSLTGTSTEAFF.